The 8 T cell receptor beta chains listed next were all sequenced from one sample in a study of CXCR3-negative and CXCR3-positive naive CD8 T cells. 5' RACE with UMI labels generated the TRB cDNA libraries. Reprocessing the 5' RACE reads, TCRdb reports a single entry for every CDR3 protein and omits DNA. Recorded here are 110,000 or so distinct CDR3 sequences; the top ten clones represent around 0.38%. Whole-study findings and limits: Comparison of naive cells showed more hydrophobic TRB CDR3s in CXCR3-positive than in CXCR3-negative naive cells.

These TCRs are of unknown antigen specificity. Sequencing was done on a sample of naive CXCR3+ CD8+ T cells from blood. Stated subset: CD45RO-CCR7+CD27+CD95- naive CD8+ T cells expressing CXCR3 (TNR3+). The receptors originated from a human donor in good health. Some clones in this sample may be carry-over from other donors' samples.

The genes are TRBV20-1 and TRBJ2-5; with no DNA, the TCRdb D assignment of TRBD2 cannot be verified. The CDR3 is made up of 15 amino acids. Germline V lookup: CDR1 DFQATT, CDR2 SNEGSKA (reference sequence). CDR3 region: CSARELGLPFATQYF.

CDR3 residues: CASSLGNNSGGLSSYNEQFF. The V gene is TRBV5-1, the J gene TRBJ2-1; TCRdb returns TRBD2, unconfirmable since there is no DNA. Germline assignment: CDR1 SGHRS and CDR2 YFSETQ. The CDR3 contains 20 residues.

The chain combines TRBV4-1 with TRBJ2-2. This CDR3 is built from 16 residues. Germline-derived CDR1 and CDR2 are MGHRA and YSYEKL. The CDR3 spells CASSQVWADNTGELFF.

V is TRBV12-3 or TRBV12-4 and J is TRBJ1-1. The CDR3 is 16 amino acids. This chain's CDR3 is CASSGIIGPVGTEAFF.

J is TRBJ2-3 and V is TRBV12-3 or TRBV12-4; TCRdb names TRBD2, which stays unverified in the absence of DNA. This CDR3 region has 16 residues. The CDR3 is CASSLEDSEVADTQYF.

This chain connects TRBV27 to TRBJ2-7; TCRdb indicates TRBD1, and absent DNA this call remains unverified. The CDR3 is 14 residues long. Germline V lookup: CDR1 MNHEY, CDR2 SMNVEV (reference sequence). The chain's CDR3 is CASSFGPGVYEQYF.

The CDR3 loop is CASSEDSGTSSNEQFF. The chain uses TRBV7-2 and TRBJ2-1; TCRdb returns TRBD2, unconfirmable since there is no DNA. This CDR3 region has 16 residues. The germline CDR1 and CDR2 sequences are SGHTA and FQGNSA.

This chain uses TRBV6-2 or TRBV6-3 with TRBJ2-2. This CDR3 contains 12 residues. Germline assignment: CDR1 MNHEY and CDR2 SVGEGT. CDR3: CASSYSTGELFF.